Given below is one TCR beta chain in context. Antigen: not known. The data were obtained in a study of T cell responses to AZD1222 COVID-19 vaccine. This CDR3 region has 15 residues. Trimming at V came to 8 bases and at J to 0 bases, leaving 6 bases not matched to a gene. The germline CDR1 and CDR2 sequences are MNHNY and SVGAGI (reference sequence). Study-level results: Without day 14 samples, only post-peak T cell repertoires were studied.

Data came from immunoSEQ multiplex PCR; TCRdb stores just in-frame clones and leaves some out. The table has 90,000 to 150,000 clones, around nine tenths seen once. The sequence was obtained from an adult in good health. The source was peripheral blood, collected on day 0 of AZD1222 vaccination. The chain is built from TRBV6-6 and TRBJ2-2, with 7 positions matching TRBD1. CDR3 DNA sequence: TGTGCCAGCCGAGCAGGGGGAGCGAACACCGGGGAGCTGTTTTTT. Residues: CASRAGGANTGELFF.